Listed below are T cell receptor beta chains from one sample, sequenced in a study of T cell responses to AZD1222 COVID-19 vaccine. Libraries were prepared by immunoSEQ multiplex PCR; TCRdb keeps only in-frame clonotypes and omits some of them. The profile shows roughly 110,000 clones, about 90% of them singletons. The sample was peripheral blood, taken on day 0 of AZD1222 vaccination. Receptors originate from an adult in good health. CDR3s include the opening cysteine and the closing phenylalanine or tryptophan. Fields, in order: V gene, J gene, CDR3 protein.

>TRBV9|TRBJ1-1
CASSVDPRTGNTEAFF
>TRBV16|TRBJ1-2
CASSTVPGQAASYGYTF
>TRBV19|TRBJ1-1
CASSDIRGLNTEAFF
>TRBV4-3|TRBJ2-2
CASSQDPGTSGELFF
>TRBV7-9|TRBJ2-1
CASSWMGQGGNEQFF
>TRBV4-1|TRBJ2-3
CASSQAGDVDTQYF
>TRBV27|TRBJ2-7
CASSLRGGHYEQYF
>TRBV3-1/TRBV3-2|TRBJ2-7
CASSQVEDEQYF
>TRBV6-5|TRBJ1-3
CASSREGSGNTIYF
>TRBV10-3|TRBJ2-2
CAIRTGHGELFF
>TRBV29-1|TRBJ1-6
CSGRQGNSYNSPLHF
>TRBV7-8|TRBJ2-7
CASSPGRLVRGEQYF
>TRBV7-3|TRBJ1-1
CASSLTGVTEAFF
>TRBV30|TRBJ1-1
CAWSGQGRGTEAFF
>TRBV2|TRBJ2-5
CASREGTHQETQYF
>TRBV29-1|TRBJ2-7
CSVGGGTYEQYF
>TRBV3-1/TRBV3-2|TRBJ1-1
CASSHAGQYTEAFF
>TRBV29-1|TRBJ2-1
CSVGTGGREQFF
>TRBV6-5|TRBJ2-7
CASTPEASGGLEQYF
>TRBV19|TRBJ1-2
CASSSSWDRTNYGYTF
>TRBV18|TRBJ1-1
CASSPTDALRAEAFF
>TRBV5-4|TRBJ1-5
CASSNTGENQPQHF
>TRBV7-8|TRBJ1-4
CASTRDLWEKLFF
>TRBV9|TRBJ1-1
CASSPAMNTEAFF
>TRBV29-1|TRBJ2-2
CSVDPSESGGELFF
>TRBV5-1|TRBJ1-2
CASSLGRGRVVYGYTF
>TRBV6-5|TRBJ1-1
CAIRGGAGEAFF
>TRBV5-1|TRBJ2-5
CASSVEAIQETQYF
>TRBV7-9|TRBJ1-5
CASSHGTGVQPQHF